This entry features one T cell receptor beta chain sequence. V was cut by 7 bases and J by 4 bases, with 13 bases left in between. This CDR3 spans 14 amino acids. Germline CDR1 is SGHTA and CDR2 is FQGTGA. The sample originates from a study of blood T cell repertoires in COVID-19. On the study more broadly: Samples representing acute and convalescent COVID-19 were sourced from the United States, Italy and Spain. Nucleic acid was either cDNA or gDNA, and it came from T cells, B-cell-depleted T cells, or PBMCs.

Source study methods: By means of reference gene primer amplification, nucleated cell counts were estimated. The protocol was immunoSEQ multiplex PCR, while the TCRdb copy is restricted to in-frame clones and leaves out a portion. V and J calls and clone size are given by that table; D and trimming were obtained from the DNA. The profile covers 350,000 to 400,000 clones, with around 90% appearing a single time and about 6.5% taken by the ten largest. The sample consisted of peripheral blood. The V gene is TRBV7-3, the J gene TRBJ2-2, with a weak D call TRBD2 (5 bases). The clonotype comes from a man aged 18 to 29 with active or convalescent COVID-19. The CDR3 here is CASTPGSLTGELFF. CDR3 DNA sequence: TGTGCCAGCACCCCGGGAAGCCTCACCGGGGAGCTGTTTTTT.